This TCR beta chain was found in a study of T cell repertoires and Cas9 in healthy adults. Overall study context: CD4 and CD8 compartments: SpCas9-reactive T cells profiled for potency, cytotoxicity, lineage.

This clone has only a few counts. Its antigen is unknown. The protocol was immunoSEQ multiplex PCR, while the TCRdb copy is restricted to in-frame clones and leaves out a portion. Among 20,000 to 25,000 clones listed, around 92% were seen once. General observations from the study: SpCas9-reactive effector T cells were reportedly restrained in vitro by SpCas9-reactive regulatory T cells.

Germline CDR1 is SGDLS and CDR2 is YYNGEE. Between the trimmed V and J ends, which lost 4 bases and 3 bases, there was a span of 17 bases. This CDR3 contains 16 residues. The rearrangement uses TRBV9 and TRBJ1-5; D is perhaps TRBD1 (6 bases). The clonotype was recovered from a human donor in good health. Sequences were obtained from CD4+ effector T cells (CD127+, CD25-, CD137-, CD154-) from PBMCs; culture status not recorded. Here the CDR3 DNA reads TGTGCCAGCAGCCAAGGGGGGGCGGGAGACAATCAGCCCCAGCATTTT. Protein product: CASSQGGAGDNQPQHF.